A selection of T cell receptor beta chains follows, all from one sample in a study of blood T cell repertoires in COVID-19. Libraries were prepared by immunoSEQ multiplex PCR; TCRdb keeps only in-frame clonotypes and omits some of them. The sample includes fewer than 180,000 clones, about 90% of them seen just once. Sequencing was performed on peripheral blood. The receptors originated from a woman aged 60-75 years with active or convalescent COVID-19. The CDR3 runs from the conserved cysteine through the conserved F or W. A D gene is named only where the DNA matches it firmly. Only part of the rows carry a size: once, few, many, or a class if the clone is expanded.

d_call	clone_size	v_call	j_call	cdr3_aa	cdr3_nt
NA	NA	TRBV12-5	TRBJ1-3	CASGLGAGRHTIYF	TGTGCTAGTGGTTTAGGTGCAGGTCGTCACACCATATATTTT
TRBD1	NA	TRBV18	TRBJ1-1	CASSPLRRTGRLEKGRLDTEAFF	TGTGCCAGCTCACCATTGCGGCGGACAGGACGGTTGGAGAAAGGACGGTTGGACACTGAAGCTTTCTTT
TRBD1	few	TRBV7-7	TRBJ2-3	CASSPGTGGTDTQYF	TGTGCTAGCAGCCCCGGGACAGGGGGAACAGATACGCAGTATTTT
NA	NA	TRBV6-5	TRBJ1-1	CASSTVGGNTEAFF	TGTGCCAGCAGCACCGTGGGGGGTAACACTGAAGCTTTCTTT
NA	NA	TRBV7-9	TRBJ2-1	CASSFETRLINEQFF	TGTGCCAGCAGCTTCGAAACCCGGTTAATCAATGAGCAGTTCTTC
NA	NA	TRBV4-3	TRBJ2-3	CASSQGEGGRTDTQYF	TGCGCCAGCAGCCAAGGGGAGGGGGGCAGGACAGATACGCAGTATTTT
NA	NA	TRBV4-3	TRBJ1-2	CASSQDPTANYGYTF	TGCGCCAGCAGCCAAGATCCCACTGCTAACTATGGCTACACCTTC
TRBD2	NA	TRBV10-3	TRBJ2-7	CAAAGTSGEEQYF	TGTGCCGCCGCGGGGACTAGCGGGGAGGAGCAGTACTTC
NA	NA	TRBV3-1/TRBV3-2	TRBJ1-3	CASSQGFPGQMGGNTIYF	TGTGCCAGCAGCCAAGGATTCCCGGGACAAATGGGTGGAAACACCATATATTTT
NA	NA	TRBV3-1/TRBV3-2	TRBJ1-2	CARGGGRDGYTF	TGTGCGAGAGGCGGGGGGCGGGATGGCTACACCTTC
TRBD2	NA	TRBV9	TRBJ2-5	CASSLRLAGEETQYF	TGTGCCAGCTCGTTACGACTAGCGGGGGAAGAGACCCAGTACTTC